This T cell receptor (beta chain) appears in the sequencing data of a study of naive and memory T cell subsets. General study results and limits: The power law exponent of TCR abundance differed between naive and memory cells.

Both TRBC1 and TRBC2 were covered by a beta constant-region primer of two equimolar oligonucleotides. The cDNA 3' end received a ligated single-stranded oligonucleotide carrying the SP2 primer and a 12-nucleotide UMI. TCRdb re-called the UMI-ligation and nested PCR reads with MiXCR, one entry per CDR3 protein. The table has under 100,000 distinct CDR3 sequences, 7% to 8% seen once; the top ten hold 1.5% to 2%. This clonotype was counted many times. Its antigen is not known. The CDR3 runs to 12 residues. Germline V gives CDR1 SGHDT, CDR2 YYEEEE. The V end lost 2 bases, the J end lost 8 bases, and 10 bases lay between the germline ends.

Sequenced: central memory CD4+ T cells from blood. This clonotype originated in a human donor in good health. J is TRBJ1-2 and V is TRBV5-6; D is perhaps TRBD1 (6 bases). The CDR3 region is CASSFNRDGYTF. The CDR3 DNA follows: TGTGCCAGCAGCTTTAACAGGGACGGCTACACCTTC.